This T cell receptor (beta chain) is drawn from a study of monozygotic twins with inflammatory bowel disease (dated by TCRdb to between 2017 and 2020). About the full investigation: In total, 28 monozygotic twin pairs made up the full study: 19 Danish pairs, all IBD-discordant, plus nine German pairs, of which four were IBD-concordant and five were IBD-discordant. The search for disease-associated traits relied mainly on comparing, within discordant pairs, IBD patients with their genetically identical healthy co-twins. Each individual had, on average, about 151 000 unique TCRalpha sequences and 181 000 unique TCRbeta sequences available for analysis. What the study reported, not specific to this receptor: Background noise and inter-individual variability may have been introduced into the repertoires by the differing immunosuppressive treatments among patients. No single strong signal or clonotype linked to IBD turned up in the results, so the idea that one exists was not supported. The analysis was unable to tell different T cell subtypes apart. Compared with healthy twins, IBD patients shared fewer clonotypes with other individuals, and the difference was most pronounced in patients with signs of disease activity. Repertoire similarity did not differ between concordant and discordant twins, which could be due to limited statistical power. A decrease in TCRbeta repertoire diversity, as measured by inverse Simpson index, was observed in IBD patients compared with their healthy co-twins.

A word on this clonotype: The antigen it binds to is not known.

From each donor, a roughly 2.7 ml peripheral blood sample was collected into PAXgene tubes and kept at -80 degrees C. Without any T cell sorting, total RNA was extracted from whole blood using the PAXgene blood miRNA kit on an automated QIAcube. Deep TCRalpha and TCRbeta repertoire profiling with unique molecular barcoding was performed on peripheral blood of monozygotic twin pairs concordant or discordant for inflammatory bowel disease. Smoking habits were recorded for all twin pairs, and each individual was classified as a current, former or never smoker. From the cysteine through the phenylalanine, the CDR3 covers 13 amino acids. No DNA sequence is on record. For CDR1 and CDR2, the germline V gene lists SQVTM and ANQGSEA. Receptors were amplified or captured by 5' RACE. Each TCR library was prepared from about 3,400 ng of total RNA. For each sample, cDNA synthesis was carried out in eight separate reactions using SMARTScribe reverse transcriptase. During cDNA synthesis, unique molecular identifiers containing a 6-nucleotide sample barcode were introduced by template switching. TCRalpha and TCRbeta cDNA was amplified by two nested PCRs of approximately 17 and 9 cycles, with bead purification after each PCR. Before amplification, the cDNA was both treated with uracil DNA-glycosylase and purified with the QIAquick PCR purification kit. In the second PCR, Illumina TruSeq-compatible adapters and sample-specific barcodes were added. TapeStation and Qubit were used to check library quality and concentration, and roughly 4.9 ng of each library was pooled. Sequencing of the pooled libraries was done on an Illumina HiSeq2500 single-index Rapid Run using custom sequencing primers and 2 x 100 bp reads. The original pipeline was this. PCR and sequencing errors were corrected by UMI-based consensus assembly using MiGEC version 1.2.6. MiXCR version 2.1.1 handled V(D)J alignment, clonotype assembly and CDR3 extraction. Gene usage, clonotype sharing and MAIT/NKT TCR abundance were normalised by analysing the top 1000, 10 000 and 20 000 clonotypes per sample. Diversity was computed as the inverse Simpson index with the vegan R package after downsampling to 27 000 UMIs. Paired Mann-Whitney U tests on discordant twin pairs were used, with Benjamini-Hochberg multiple-testing correction. Each entry corresponds to one CDR3 protein sequence from reads that TCRdb reprocessed, and DNA is not given. The V and J calls follow TCRdb's processing rather than the paper's. Per the sample table, the count is some 130,000 distinct CDR3 sequences. The biggest ten clones account for around 1.3% of the sample.

Material for sequencing was blood. The chain was built from TRBV29-1 and TRBJ2-4; TCRdb returns TRBD1, unconfirmable since there is no DNA. The clonotype originates from a human donor with ulcerative colitis or Crohn's disease, or a healthy co-twin of an affected twin (not recorded which). The CDR3 in this case is CSVLIAGGNIQYF.